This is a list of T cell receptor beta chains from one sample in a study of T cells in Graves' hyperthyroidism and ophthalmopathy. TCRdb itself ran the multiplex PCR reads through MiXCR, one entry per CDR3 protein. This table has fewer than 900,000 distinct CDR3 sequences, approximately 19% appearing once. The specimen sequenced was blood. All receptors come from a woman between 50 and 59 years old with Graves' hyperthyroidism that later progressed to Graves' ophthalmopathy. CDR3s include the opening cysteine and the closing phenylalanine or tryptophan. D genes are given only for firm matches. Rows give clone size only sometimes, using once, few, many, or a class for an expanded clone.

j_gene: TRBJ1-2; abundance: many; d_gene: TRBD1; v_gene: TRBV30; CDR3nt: TGTGCCTGGGCACAGGGGGGCGTGCTTCGTGGCTACACCTTC; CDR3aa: CAWAQGGVLRGYTF
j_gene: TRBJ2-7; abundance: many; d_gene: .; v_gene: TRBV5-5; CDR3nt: TGTGCCAGCAGCTCAGGTGTCGCAGGTACCTACGAGCAGTACTTC; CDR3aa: CASSSGVAGTYEQYF
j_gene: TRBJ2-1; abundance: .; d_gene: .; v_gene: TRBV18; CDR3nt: TGTGCCAGCTCACGGGAACCGAAACTCTCTTCTCATGAGCAGCTCTTC; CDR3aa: CASSREPKLSSHEQLF
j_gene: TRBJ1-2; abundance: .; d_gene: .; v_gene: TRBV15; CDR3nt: TGTGCCACCAGCAGAGAAAAGTCCTTATATCCAGGCTACACCTTC; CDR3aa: CATSREKSLYPGYTF
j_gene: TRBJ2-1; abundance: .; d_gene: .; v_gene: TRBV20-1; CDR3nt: TGCAGTGCTAGAGATCCCCAGGGATACTTGAGTGAGCAGTTCTTC; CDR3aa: CSARDPQGYLSEQFF
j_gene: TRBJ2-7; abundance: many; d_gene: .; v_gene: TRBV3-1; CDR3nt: TGTGCCAGCAGCCAAGACCCCAGCTCCTACGAGCAGTACTTC; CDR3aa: CASSQDPSSYEQYF
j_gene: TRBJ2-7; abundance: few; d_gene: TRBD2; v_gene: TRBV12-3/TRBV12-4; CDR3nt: TGTGCCAACATGGAGCGGGGGTTCCACGAGCAGTACTTC; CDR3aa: CANMERGFHEQYF
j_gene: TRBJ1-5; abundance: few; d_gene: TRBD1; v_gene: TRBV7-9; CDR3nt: TGTGCCAGCAGCAGCTTAACAGGGGCGAATCAGCCCCAGCATTTT; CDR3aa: CASSSLTGANQPQHF
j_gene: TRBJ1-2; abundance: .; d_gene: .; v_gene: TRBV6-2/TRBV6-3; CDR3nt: TGTGCCAGCAGTTACGATGGCGGGGACACCTTTCGGGGTAACTATGGCTACACCTTC; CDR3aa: CASSYDGGDTFRGNYGYTF
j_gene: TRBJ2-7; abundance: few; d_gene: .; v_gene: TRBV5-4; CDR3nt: TGTGCCAGCAGCTTATCATTGGGCCCCGAGCAGTACTTC; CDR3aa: CASSLSLGPEQYF
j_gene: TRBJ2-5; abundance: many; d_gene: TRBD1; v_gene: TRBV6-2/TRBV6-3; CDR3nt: TGTGCCAGCAGGGGGACAGGGGCTGAAGAGACCCAGTACTTC; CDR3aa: CASRGTGAEETQYF
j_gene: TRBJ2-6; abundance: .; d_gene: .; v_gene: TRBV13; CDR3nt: TGTGCCAGCACAAATCGCCCCGGGGCCAACGTCCTGACTTTC; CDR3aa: CASTNRPGANVLTF
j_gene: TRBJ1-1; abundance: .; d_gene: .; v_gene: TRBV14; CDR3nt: TGTGCCAGCAGCCAAGATGTCTGGAATCGTTTTTTGAACACTGAAGCTTTCTTT; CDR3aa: CASSQDVWNRFLNTEAFF
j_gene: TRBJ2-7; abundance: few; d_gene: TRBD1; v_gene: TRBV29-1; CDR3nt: TGCAGCGTTGAGGGGACAGGGAGAAACGAGCAGTACTTC; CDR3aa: CSVEGTGRNEQYF
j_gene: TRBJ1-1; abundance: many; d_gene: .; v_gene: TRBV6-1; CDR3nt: TGTGCCAGCAGTGAACTCAGGGGCAACACTGAAGCTTTCTTT; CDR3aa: CASSELRGNTEAFF
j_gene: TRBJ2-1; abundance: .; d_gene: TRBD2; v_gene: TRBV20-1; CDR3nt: TGCAGTGCTAGAAAAATAGCGGGGGATGAGCAGTTCTTC; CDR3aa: CSARKIAGDEQFF